Shown below are 2 T cell receptor beta chains from a single sample sequenced in a study of T-cell reconstitution after alpha-beta-depleted transplantation in children. A TCRbeta library incorporating unique molecular identifiers was prepared. TCRdb re-called the PCR reads through MiXCR, storing one row per CDR3 protein. The sample carries 100,000 or so distinct CDR3 sequences, under 25% recorded once. This sample comprised PBMCs, obtained before TCRalphabeta/CD19-depleted stem cell transplant. These receptors all come from a boy younger than 10 with acute lymphoblastic leukemia, due to receive a stem cell transplant.

This chain joins TRBV5-1 and TRBJ2-3; D is unresolved. CDR1 SGHRS and CDR2 YFSETQ come from the germline V gene. V dropped 4 bases and J dropped 6 bases, with 18 bases sitting between them. The CDR3 runs to 15 residues. The CDR3 region is CASSSPPRSPDTQYF. CDR3 bases: TGCGCCAGCAGCAGTCCCCCGAGAAGCCCGGATACGCAGTATTTT. The variable domain in full, with the rest retrieved from reference TRBV5-1 and TRBJ2-3, is KAGVTQTPRYLIKTRGQQVTLSCSPISGHRSVSWYQQTPGQGLQFLFEYFSETQRNKGNFPGRFSGRQFSNSRSEMNVSTLELGDSALYLCASSSPPRSPDTQYFGPGTRLTVL.

The chain combines TRBV9 with TRBJ2-7; 13 bases align to TRBD2. Germline loops: CDR1 SGDLS, CDR2 YYNGEE. The CDR3 runs to 16 residues. V gave up 0 bases and J gave up 5 bases; unmatched junction bases: 5. CDR3: CASSVGMGLAGHEQYF. The DNA for the CDR3 is TGTGCCAGCAGCGTAGGGATGGGACTAGCGGGACACGAGCAGTACTTC.